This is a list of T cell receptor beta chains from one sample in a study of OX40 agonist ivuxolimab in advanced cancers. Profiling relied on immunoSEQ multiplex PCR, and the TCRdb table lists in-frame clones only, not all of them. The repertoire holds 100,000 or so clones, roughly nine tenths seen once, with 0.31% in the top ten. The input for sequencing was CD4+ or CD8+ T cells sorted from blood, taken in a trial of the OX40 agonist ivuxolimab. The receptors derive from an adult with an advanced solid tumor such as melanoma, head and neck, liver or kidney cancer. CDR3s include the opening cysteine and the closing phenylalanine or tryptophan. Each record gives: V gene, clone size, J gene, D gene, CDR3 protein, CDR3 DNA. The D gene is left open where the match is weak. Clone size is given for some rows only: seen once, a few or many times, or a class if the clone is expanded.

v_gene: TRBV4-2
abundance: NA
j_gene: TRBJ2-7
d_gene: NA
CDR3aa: CASSQDRGSEQYF
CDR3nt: TGTGCCAGCAGCCAAGATAGGGGAAGCGAGCAGTACTTC

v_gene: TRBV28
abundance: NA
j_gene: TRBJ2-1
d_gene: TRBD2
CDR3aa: CASSGASGSLNEQFF
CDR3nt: TGTGCCAGCAGTGGGGCTAGCGGGAGTTTAAATGAGCAGTTCTTC

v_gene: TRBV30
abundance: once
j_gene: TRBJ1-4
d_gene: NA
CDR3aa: CAWSVWAGRSEKLFF
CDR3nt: TGTGCCTGGAGTGTATGGGCAGGGAGGAGTGAAAAACTGTTTTTT

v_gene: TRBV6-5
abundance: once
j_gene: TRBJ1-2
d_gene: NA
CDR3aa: CASSSGQRNYGYTF
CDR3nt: TGTGCCAGCAGTTCCGGACAGAGAAACTATGGCTACACCTTC

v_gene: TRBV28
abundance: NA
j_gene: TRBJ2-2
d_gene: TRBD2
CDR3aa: CASSIAGGWTGELFF
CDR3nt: TGTGCCAGCAGTATAGCGGGAGGGTGGACCGGGGAGCTGTTTTTT

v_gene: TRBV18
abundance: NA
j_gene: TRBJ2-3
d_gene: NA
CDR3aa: CASSPGRSTDTQYF
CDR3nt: TGTGCCAGCTCACCGGGTCGGTCCACAGATACGCAGTATTTT

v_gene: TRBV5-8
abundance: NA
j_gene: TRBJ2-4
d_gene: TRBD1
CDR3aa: CASSPPLQGVAKNIQYF
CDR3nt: TGTGCCAGCAGCCCTCCGTTACAGGGGGTAGCCAAAAACATTCAGTACTTC

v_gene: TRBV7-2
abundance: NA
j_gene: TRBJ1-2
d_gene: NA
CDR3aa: CASSPNPGTNSNYGYTF
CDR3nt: TGTGCCAGCAGCCCGAACCCCGGGACAAATTCCAACTATGGCTACACCTTC

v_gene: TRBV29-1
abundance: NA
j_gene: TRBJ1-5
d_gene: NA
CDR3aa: CSEVRLGYSNQPQHF
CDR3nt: TGCAGCGAAGTAAGGTTGGGGTATAGCAATCAGCCCCAGCATTTT

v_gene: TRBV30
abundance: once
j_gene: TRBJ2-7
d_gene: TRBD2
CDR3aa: CAWRSLREPYEQYF
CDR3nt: TGTGCCTGGAGAAGTTTGCGGGAGCCCTACGAGCAGTACTTC

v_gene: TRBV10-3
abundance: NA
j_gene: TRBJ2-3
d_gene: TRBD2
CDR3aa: CAISAASGTDTQYF
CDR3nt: TGTGCCATCAGTGCGGCTAGCGGGACAGATACGCAGTATTTT

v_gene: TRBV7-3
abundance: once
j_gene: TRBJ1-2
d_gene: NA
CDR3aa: CASSFHGTPTKANYGYTF
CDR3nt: TGTGCCAGCAGCTTTCATGGTACACCCACAAAAGCTAACTATGGCTACACCTTC

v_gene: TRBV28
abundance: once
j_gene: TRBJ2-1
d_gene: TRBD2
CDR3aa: CASRGLAGYNEQFF
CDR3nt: TGTGCCAGCCGAGGACTAGCGGGGTACAATGAGCAGTTCTTC

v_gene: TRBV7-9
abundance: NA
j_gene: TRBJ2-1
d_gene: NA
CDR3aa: CASSADLPSYNEQFF
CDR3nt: TGTGCCAGCAGCGCGGACTTGCCCTCCTACAATGAGCAGTTCTTC

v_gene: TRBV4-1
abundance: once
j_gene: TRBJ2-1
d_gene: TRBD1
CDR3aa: CASSPRQGAVMEQFF
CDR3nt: TGCGCCAGCAGCCCAAGACAGGGGGCAGTGATGGAGCAGTTCTTC

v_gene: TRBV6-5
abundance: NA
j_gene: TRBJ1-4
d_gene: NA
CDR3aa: CASRLGTMNEKLFF
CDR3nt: TGTGCCAGCAGACTCGGGACAATGAATGAAAAACTGTTTTTT

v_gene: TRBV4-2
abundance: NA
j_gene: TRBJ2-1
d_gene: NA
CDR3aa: CASSQDLNLAISRGQFF
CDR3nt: TGTGCCAGCAGCCAAGATCTGAATTTGGCAATAAGTCGGGGGCAGTTCTTC

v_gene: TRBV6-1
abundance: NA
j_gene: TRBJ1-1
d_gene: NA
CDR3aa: CASRMTTNTEAFF
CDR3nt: TGTGCCAGCAGGATGACAACGAACACTGAAGCTTTCTTT

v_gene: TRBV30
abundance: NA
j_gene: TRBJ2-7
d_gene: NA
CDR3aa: CAWSVHAGLSQYF
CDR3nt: TGTGCCTGGAGTGTTCATGCGGGTCTGTCGCAGTACTTC

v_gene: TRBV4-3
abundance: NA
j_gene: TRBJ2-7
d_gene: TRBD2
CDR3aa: CASSPGLAGVPYEQYF
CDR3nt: TGCGCCAGCAGCCCCGGGCTAGCGGGAGTTCCCTACGAGCAGTACTTC

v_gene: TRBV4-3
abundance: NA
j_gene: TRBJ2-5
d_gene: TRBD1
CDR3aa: CASSRDREETQYF
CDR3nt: TGCGCCAGCAGCCGGGACAGGGAGGAGACCCAGTACTTC

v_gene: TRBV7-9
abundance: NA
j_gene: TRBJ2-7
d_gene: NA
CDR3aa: CASSSRVSYEQYF
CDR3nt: TGTGCCAGCAGCTCCAGGGTCTCCTACGAGCAGTACTTC

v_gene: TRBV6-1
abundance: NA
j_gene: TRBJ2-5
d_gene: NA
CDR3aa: CASKGLIKETQYF
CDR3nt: TGTGCCAGCAAGGGACTTATTAAAGAGACCCAGTACTTC

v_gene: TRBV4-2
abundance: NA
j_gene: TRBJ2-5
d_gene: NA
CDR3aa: CASSQDEGPGETQYF
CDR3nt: TGTGCCAGCAGCCAAGATGAGGGCCCAGGGGAGACCCAGTACTTC

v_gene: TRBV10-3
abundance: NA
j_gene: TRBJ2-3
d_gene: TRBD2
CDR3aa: CAISEGALAGLSTDTQYF
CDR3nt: TGTGCCATCAGTGAGGGGGCTCTAGCGGGGCTTAGCACAGATACGCAGTATTTT

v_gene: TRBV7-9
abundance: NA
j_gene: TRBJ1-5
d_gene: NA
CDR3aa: CASSLEGQPFEPQHF
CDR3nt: TGTGCCAGCAGCTTAGAAGGACAGCCCTTTGAACCCCAGCATTTT

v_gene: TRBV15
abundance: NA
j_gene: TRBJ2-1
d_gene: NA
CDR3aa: CATSRDGASVYNEQFF
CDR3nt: TGTGCCACCAGCAGAGATGGAGCTAGCGTCTACAATGAGCAGTTCTTC

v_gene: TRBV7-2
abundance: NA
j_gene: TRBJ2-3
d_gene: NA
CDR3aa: CASSLVRGTDTQYF
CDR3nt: TGTGCCAGCAGCTTAGTAAGGGGCACAGATACGCAGTATTTT

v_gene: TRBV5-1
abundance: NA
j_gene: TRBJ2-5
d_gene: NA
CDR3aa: CASSFGGTQETQYF
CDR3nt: TGCGCCAGCAGCTTTGGGGGGACTCAAGAGACCCAGTACTTC

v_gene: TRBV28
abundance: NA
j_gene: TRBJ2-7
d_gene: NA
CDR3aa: CASSLIGPYYEQYF
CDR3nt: TGTGCCAGCAGTTTAATAGGTCCCTACTACGAGCAGTACTTC

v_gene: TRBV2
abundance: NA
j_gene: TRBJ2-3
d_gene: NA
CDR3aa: CASSEEGRFVESTDTQYF
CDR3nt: TGTGCCAGCAGTGAAGAAGGACGGTTTGTAGAAAGCACAGATACGCAGTATTTT

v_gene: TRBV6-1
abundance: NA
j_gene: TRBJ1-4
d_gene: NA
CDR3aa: CATSPRGGGEKLFF
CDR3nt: TGTGCCACCAGCCCACGGGGAGGGGGTGAAAAACTGTTTTTT

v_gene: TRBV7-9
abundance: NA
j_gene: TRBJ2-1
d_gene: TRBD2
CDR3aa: CASSSNPVAGGPRNEQFF
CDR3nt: TGTGCCAGCAGCTCGAATCCAGTAGCGGGAGGGCCTAGGAATGAGCAGTTCTTC

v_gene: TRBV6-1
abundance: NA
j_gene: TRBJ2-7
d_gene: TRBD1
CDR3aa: CASTTGQGAYEQYF
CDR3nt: TGTGCCAGCACCACCGGACAGGGGGCCTACGAGCAGTACTTC

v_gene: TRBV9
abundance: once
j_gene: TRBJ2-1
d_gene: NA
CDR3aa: CASSPQSSRTYNEQFF
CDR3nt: TGTGCCAGCAGCCCGCAAAGTTCCCGCACCTACAATGAGCAGTTCTTC

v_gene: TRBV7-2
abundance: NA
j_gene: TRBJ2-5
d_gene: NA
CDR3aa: CASSLGVQRIQETQYF
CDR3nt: TGTGCCAGCAGCTTGGGAGTTCAAAGGATCCAAGAGACCCAGTACTTC

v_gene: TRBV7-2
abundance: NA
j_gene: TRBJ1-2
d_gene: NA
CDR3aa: CASSPGVSNDYTF
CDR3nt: TGTGCCAGCAGCCCAGGGGTATCCAATGACTACACCTTC

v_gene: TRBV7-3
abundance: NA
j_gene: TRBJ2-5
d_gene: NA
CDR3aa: CASSPRAGYQETQYF
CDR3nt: TGTGCCAGCAGCCCCCGGGCAGGGTACCAAGAGACCCAGTACTTC

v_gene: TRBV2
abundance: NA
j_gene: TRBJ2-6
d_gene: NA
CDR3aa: CASSEDSPSGANVLTF
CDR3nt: TGTGCCAGCAGTGAGGACAGCCCGTCTGGGGCCAACGTCCTGACTTTC

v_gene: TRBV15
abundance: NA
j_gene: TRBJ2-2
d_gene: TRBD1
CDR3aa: CATSDRDRGGTGELFF
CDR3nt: TGTGCCACCAGCGACCGGGACAGGGGAGGTACCGGGGAGCTGTTTTTT